The 11 T cell receptor beta chains below all came from one sample that was sequenced in a study of Ad26.COV2.S vaccination and SARS-CoV-2 variants. Indicated treatment: over 15 received Ad26.COV2.S at low or high dose, single or two shots; roughly 5 received placebo; per-sample allocation not given. Specimens were obtained on day 63 following the first vaccine or placebo injection. Clones were sequenced by immunoSEQ multiplex PCR, and TCRdb holds only the in-frame ones, with some missing. The table has around 450,000 clones, about 91% seen once. The sample in question was peripheral blood, obtained in a trial of Ad26.COV2.S vaccine versus placebo. The receptors here all came from a person aged 18-60 years who received the Ad26.COV2.S COVID-19 vaccine or a placebo.

The chain has TRBV6-2 or TRBV6-3 and TRBJ2-5, with TRBD1 matching 10 bases. CDR1 and CDR2 (germline): MNHEY, SVGEGT. The CDR3 is 15 amino acids. The V gene end was trimmed by 2 bases and the J gene end by 5 bases; junction bases not matched to a gene: 5. The CDR3 loop reads CASSYPGTGEETQYF. CDR3 sequence (DNA): TGTGCCAGCAGTTACCCGGGGACAGGGGAGGAGACCCAGTACTTC.

The chain is built from TRBV5-1 and TRBJ2-3; possible D gene TRBD1, 7 bases. This CDR3 has 16 amino acids. Germline CDR1 reads SGHRS; CDR2 reads YFSETQ. V shed 4 bases and J shed 2 bases, with 17 bases lying between them. CDR3 amino acids: CASSRGTAFDTDTQYF. CDR3 in DNA: TGCGCCAGCAGCCGCGGGACAGCCTTCGACACAGATACGCAGTATTTT.

In the case of this clone: This sample also contains other DNA sequences that code for the same CDR3. The genes are TRBV6-5 and TRBJ2-5, with D unresolved. With 5 bases removed from V and 5 bases from J, the gap between germline ends came to 6 bases. Looked up from germline, CDR1 is MNHEY and CDR2 is SVGAGI. The CDR3 sequence is 11 residues long. The CDR3 DNA is TGTGCCAGCAGTCCTGGGGAGACCCAGTACTTC. This encodes CASSPGETQYF.

This sequence joins TRBV18 and TRBJ1-2; D is uncertain. V lost 2 bases to trimming and J lost 3 bases, with 7 bases between them. This CDR3 is built from 13 residues. CDR1 is KGHSH, CDR2 LQKENI, per germline. The CDR3 loop reads CASSPNSDYGYTF. The CDR3 coding sequence is TGTGCCAGCTCACCAAACTCTGACTATGGCTACACCTTC.

The sample holds one count of this clone. V gene TRBV6-6 combines with J gene TRBJ2-3, with unresolved D. Germline lookup yields CDR1 MNHNY and CDR2 SVGAGI (reference sequence). This CDR3 contains 10 residues. V lost 8 bases and J lost 6, with 6 bases in between. CDR3 bases: TGTGCCAGCGGTAGGGATACGCAGTATTTT. It translates to CASGRDTQYF.

This clone was recorded once. The rearrangement joins TRBV9 to TRBJ2-3, with D possibly being TRBD1 (5 bases). Per germline, CDR1 SGDLS and CDR2 YYNGEE. The CDR3 has 17 residues. The ends were cut back, 3 bases at V and 0 bases at J, with 17 bases in the middle. The CDR3, as DNA: TGTGCCAGCAGCGCCCCTCGTGGCAGGGTCAGCACAGATACGCAGTATTTT. It yields the protein CASSAPRGRVSTDTQYF. The entire variable domain, with the rest obtained from reference TRBV9 and TRBJ2-3, is as follows: DSGVTQTPKHLITATGQRVTLRCSPRSGDLSVYWYQQSLDQGLQFLIQYYNGEERAKGNILERFSAQQFPDLHSELNLSSLELGDSALYFCASSAPRGRVSTDTQYFGPGTRLTVL.

This chain links TRBV6-2 or TRBV6-3 with TRBJ1-6; D ambiguous. With 0 bases removed from V and 7 bases from J, the gap between germline ends came to 4 bases. This CDR3 has 13 residues. Germline values: CDR1 MNHEY, CDR2 SVGEGT. CDR3 amino acids: CASSYSQNSPLHF. The CDR3, as DNA: TGTGCCAGCAGTTACTCGCAGAATTCACCCCTCCACTTT.

V usage is TRBV12-3 or TRBV12-4 and J usage is TRBJ2-7; D remains ambiguous. The CDR3 runs to 13 residues. V shed 3 bases and J shed 4 bases, with 10 bases lying between them. DNA of the CDR3: TGTGCCAGCAGTTTTCGGCAAAGGTACGAGCAGTACTTC. Protein: CASSFRQRYEQYF.

The V gene is TRBV12-5, the J gene TRBJ2-1, with TRBD2 matching over 12 bases. In germline, CDR1 is LGHNT, CDR2 FRNRAP. The CDR3 totals 14 residues. V lost 1 base and J lost 9; bases outside the gene matches: 1. The DNA for the CDR3 is TGTGCTAGTGGTTTGGGACTAGCGGGAGTTGAGCAGTTCTTC. Translated: CASGLGLAGVEQFF.

This chain uses TRBV23-1 with TRBJ1-6, with a possible D match to TRBD1 (5 bases). TRBV23-1 is treated as an ORF (open reading frame) with a function not yet certain. This CDR3 contains 16 residues. V was clipped by 2 bases and J by 10 bases, with 18 bases between them. The CDR3 DNA follows: TGCGCCAGCAGTCAAATTCCGGCCAGTGAGGGGTCACCCCTCCACTTT. Translation gives CASSQIPASEGSPLHF.

On this clone: Other DNA sequences within the sample encode an identical CDR3. The chain recombines TRBV5-1 with TRBJ1-1; D gene unclear. The germline CDR1 and CDR2 sequences are SGHRS and YFSETQ. The CDR3 runs 13 residues. Deletions cut 2 bases from V and 1 base from J, with 6 bases between. The CDR3 DNA follows: TGCGCCAGCAGCTTATGGCAGAACACTGAAGCTTTCTTT. It encodes CASSLWQNTEAFF. Using reference TRBV5-1 and TRBJ1-1 for the parts outside the CDR3, the full variable domain is KAGVTQTPRYLIKTRGQQVTLSCSPISGHRSVSWYQQTPGQGLQFLFEYFSETQRNKGNFPGRFSGRQFSNSRSEMNVSTLELGDSALYLCASSLWQNTEAFFGQGTRLTVV.